The TCR beta chain under discussion was sequenced for a study of blood T cell repertoires in COVID-19. For the study at large: Collection of acute and convalescent COVID-19 samples took place in the United States, Italy and Spain.

Germline-derived CDR1 and CDR2 are SGHNT and YYREEE (reference sequence). This CDR3 has 14 residues. V lost 0 bases and J lost 3, with 9 bases in between. Profiling relied on immunoSEQ multiplex PCR, and the TCRdb table lists in-frame clones only, not all of them. Of under 150,000 clones in the sample, about 91% are singletons; the top ten hold more than 25%. The sequence was obtained from a human donor in a cohort sampled during active COVID-19. Sample: peripheral blood. The rearrangement links TRBV5-4 to TRBJ1-2, with a tentative D call TRBD1 (5 bases). CDR3 loop: CASSLAGGYYGYTF. Written as DNA, the CDR3 is TGTGCCAGCAGCTTGGCGGGGGGTTACTATGGCTACACCTTC.